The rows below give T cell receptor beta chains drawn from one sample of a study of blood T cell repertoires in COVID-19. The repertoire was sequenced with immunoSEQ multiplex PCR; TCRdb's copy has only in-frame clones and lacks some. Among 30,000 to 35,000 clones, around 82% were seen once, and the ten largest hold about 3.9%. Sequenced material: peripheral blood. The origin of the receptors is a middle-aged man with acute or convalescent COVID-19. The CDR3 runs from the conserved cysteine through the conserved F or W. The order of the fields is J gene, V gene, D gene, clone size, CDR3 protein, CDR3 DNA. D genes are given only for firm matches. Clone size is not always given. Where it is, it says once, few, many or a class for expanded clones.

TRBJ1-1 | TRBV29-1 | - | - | CSVEPVIGGAEAFF | TGCAGCGTTGAACCCGTTATTGGGGGGGCTGAAGCTTTCTTT
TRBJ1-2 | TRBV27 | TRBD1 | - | CASSFRTGANYGYTF | TGTGCCAGCAGTTTCCGGACAGGGGCAAACTATGGCTACACCTTC
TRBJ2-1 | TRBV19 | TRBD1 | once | CASALTGGIYNEQFF | TGTGCCAGCGCCCTTACAGGGGGAATCTACAATGAGCAGTTCTTC
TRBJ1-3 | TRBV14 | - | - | CASSLSNSGNTIYF | TGTGCCAGCAGCCTCAGTAACTCTGGAAACACCATATATTTT
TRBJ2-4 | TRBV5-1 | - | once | CASSLVLRTAEVQNIQYF | TGCGCCAGCAGCTTGGTATTACGCACGGCCGAGGTCCAAAACATTCAGTACTTC
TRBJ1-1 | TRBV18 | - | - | CASSAGEDTEAFF | TGTGCCAGCTCAGCGGGAGAGGACACTGAAGCTTTCTTT
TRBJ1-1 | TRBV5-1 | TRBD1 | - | CASSPRTGGNTEAFF | TGCGCCAGCAGCCCGAGGACAGGGGGGAACACTGAAGCTTTCTTT
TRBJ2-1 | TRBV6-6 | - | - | CASSYGGTYNEQFF | TGTGCCAGCAGTTACGGCGGAACGTACAATGAGCAGTTCTTC
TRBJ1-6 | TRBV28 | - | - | CASSLSSSPLHF | TGTGCCAGCAGTTTGTCGTCCTCACCCCTCCACTTT
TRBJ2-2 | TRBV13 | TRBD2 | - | CASSPGLAGGNTGELFF | TGTGCCAGCAGCCCGGGACTAGCGGGGGGGAACACCGGGGAGCTGTTTTTT
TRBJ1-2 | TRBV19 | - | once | CASSKQGRYGYTF | TGTGCCAGTAGTAAACAGGGCCGATATGGCTACACCTTC
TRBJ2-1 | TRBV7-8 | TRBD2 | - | CASSPMAGAGSYNEQFF | TGTGCCAGCAGCCCTATGGCGGGAGCAGGGTCCTACAATGAGCAGTTCTTC
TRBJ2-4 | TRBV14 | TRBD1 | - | CASSRDSLAKNIQYF | TGTGCCAGCAGCCGGGACAGTCTAGCCAAAAACATTCAGTACTTC
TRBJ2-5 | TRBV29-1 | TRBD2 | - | CSVEPSGDQETQYF | TGCAGCGTTGAACCTAGCGGGGACCAAGAGACCCAGTACTTC
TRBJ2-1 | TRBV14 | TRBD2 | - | CASSPLTSGRLGSYNEQFF | TGTGCCAGCAGCCCCCTGACTAGCGGGCGGCTCGGCTCCTACAATGAGCAGTTCTTC